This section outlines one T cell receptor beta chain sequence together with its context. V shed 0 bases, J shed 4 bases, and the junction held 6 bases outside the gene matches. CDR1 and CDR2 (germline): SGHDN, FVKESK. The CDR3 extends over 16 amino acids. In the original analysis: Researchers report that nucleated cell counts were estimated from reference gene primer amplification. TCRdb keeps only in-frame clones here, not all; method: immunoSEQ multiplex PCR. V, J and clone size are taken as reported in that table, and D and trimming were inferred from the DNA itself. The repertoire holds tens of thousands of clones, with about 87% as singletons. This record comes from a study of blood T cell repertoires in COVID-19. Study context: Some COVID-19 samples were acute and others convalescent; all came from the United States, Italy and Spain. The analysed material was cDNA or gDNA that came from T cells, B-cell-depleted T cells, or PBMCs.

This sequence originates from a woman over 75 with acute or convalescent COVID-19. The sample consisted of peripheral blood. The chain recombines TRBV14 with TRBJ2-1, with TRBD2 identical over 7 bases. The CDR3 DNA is TGTGCCAGCAGCCAAGAGCGGGGGTCGGTTTACAATGAGCAGTTCTTC. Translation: CASSQERGSVYNEQFF.